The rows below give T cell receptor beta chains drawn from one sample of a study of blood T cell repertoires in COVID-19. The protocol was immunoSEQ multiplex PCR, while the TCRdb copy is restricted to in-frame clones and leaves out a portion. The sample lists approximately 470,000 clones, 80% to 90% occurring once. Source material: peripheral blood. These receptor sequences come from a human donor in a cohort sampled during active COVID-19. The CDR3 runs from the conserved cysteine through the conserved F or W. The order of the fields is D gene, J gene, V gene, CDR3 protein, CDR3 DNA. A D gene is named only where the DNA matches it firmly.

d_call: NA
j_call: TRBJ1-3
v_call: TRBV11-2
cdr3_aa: CASSLDETWNTIYF
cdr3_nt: TGTGCCAGCAGCTTAGATGAGACATGGAACACCATATATTTT

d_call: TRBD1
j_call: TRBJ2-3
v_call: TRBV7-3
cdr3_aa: CASSLIGTGKTDTQYF
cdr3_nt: TGTGCCAGCAGCTTAATCGGGACAGGGAAGACAGATACGCAGTATTTT

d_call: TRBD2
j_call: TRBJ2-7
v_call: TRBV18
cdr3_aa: CASSLTSAAYEQYF
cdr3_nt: TGTGCCAGCTCGTTAACTAGCGCGGCCTACGAGCAGTACTTC

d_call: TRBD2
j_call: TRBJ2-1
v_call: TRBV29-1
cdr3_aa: CSVLAGGTYNEQFF
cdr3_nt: TGCAGCGTGCTAGCGGGAGGAACCTACAATGAGCAGTTCTTC

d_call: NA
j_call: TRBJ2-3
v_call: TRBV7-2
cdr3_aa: CASSPQYTDTQYF
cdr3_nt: TGTGCCAGCAGCCCTCAGTACACAGATACGCAGTATTTT

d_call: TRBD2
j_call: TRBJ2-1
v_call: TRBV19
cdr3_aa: CATRATSGSPYNEQFF
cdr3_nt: TGTGCCACCAGGGCTACGAGCGGGAGCCCCTACAATGAGCAGTTCTTC

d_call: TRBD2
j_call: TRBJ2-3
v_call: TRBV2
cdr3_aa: CASRRLAVSTDTQYF
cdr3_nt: TGTGCCAGCAGGCGACTAGCGGTGAGCACAGATACGCAGTATTTT

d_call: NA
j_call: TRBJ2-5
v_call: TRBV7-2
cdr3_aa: CASSLGLANVYQETQYF
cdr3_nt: TGTGCCAGCAGCTTAGGGCTAGCAAACGTGTACCAAGAGACCCAGTACTTC

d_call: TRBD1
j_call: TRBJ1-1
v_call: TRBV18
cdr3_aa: CASSRGTGNIEAFF
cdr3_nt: TGTGCCAGCTCACGAGGGACAGGGAACATTGAAGCTTTCTTT

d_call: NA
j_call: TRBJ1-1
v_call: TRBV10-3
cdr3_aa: CAISVEGENTEAFF
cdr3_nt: TGTGCCATCAGTGTTGAGGGGGAGAACACTGAAGCTTTCTTT

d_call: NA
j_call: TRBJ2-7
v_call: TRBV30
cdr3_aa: CAWRSRGATYEQYF
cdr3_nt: TGTGCCTGGAGGTCCCGGGGGGCCACCTACGAGCAGTACTTC

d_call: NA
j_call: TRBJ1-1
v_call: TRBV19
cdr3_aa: CASSIQVANTEAFF
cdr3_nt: TGTGCCAGTAGCATCCAGGTGGCGAACACTGAAGCTTTCTTT

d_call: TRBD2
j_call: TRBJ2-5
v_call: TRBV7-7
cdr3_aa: CASSLVLAGGPGETQYF
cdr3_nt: TGTGCTAGCAGCTTAGTCCTAGCGGGAGGGCCAGGGGAGACCCAGTACTTC